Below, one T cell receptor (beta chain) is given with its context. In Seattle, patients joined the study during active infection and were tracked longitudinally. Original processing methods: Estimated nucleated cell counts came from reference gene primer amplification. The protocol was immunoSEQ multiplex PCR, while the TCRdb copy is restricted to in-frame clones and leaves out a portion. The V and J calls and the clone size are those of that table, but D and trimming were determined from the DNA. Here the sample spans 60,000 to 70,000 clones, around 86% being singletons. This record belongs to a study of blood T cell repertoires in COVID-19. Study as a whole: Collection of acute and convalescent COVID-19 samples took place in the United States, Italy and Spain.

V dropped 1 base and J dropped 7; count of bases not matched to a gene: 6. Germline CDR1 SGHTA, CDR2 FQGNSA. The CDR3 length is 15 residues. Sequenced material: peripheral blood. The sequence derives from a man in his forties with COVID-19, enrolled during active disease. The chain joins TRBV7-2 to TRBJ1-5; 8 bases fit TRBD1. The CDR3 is CASSLVGQGGQPQHF. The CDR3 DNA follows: TGTGCCAGCAGCTTAGTTGGACAGGGAGGACAGCCCCAGCATTTT.